A single T cell receptor (beta chain) is shown here with its context. What it recognizes is unknown. The sample carries other DNA sequences with the same CDR3. The source of the sample is a study of PD-L1 blockade in urothelial cancer. Study-level points and caveats: Better progression-free and overall survival followed lower pretreatment blood clonality.

TCRdb's table, derived via immunoSEQ multiplex PCR, lists solely in-frame clones and lacks some. The sample carries tens of thousands of clones, 80% to 85% recorded once. The receptor comes from a man aged 65-85 years with urothelial cancer. Material: PBMCs, obtained around atezolizumab (anti-PD-L1) treatment.

The CDR3 loop is CASSLGGLAGRYNEQFF. As DNA, the CDR3 is TGTGCCAGCAGCTTAGGGGGACTAGCGGGACGCTACAATGAGCAGTTCTTC. This chain joins TRBV7-9 and TRBJ2-1; 13 bases are shared with TRBD2. This CDR3 spans 17 amino acids. V lost 1 base to trimming and J lost 3 bases; unmatched junction nucleotides: 3. The germline V gene encodes CDR1 SEHNR and CDR2 FQNEAQ (reference sequence).